The TCR beta chain described here comes from a study of blood T cell repertoires in COVID-19. Across the study: Material from acute and convalescent COVID-19 was sourced from the United States, Italy and Spain. Sample material is recorded as cDNA or gDNA derived from T cells, B-cell-depleted T cells, or PBMCs.

This CDR3 spans 13 amino acids. The V end was cut by 4 bases, the J end by 3 bases, with 7 bases between. CDR1 and CDR2 from the germline V gene are SNHLY and FYNNEI. Seattle enrolled patients during active infection and tracked them longitudinally. Original processing methods: Counts of nucleated cells, estimated from reference gene primer amplification, were obtained. Assay: immunoSEQ multiplex PCR; the TCRdb copy retains only in-frame clones and omits some. V and J calls and clone size are those listed in that table; D and trimming were worked out from the DNA. This sample carries roughly 220,000 clones, roughly 76% of them seen once, and the ten largest clones take around 7.2%.

Sequenced sample: peripheral blood. V gene TRBV2 combines with J gene TRBJ1-3; weak D call: TRBD1 (5 bases). The TCR originated in a woman aged 80 or over with COVID-19, enrolled during active disease. DNA of the CDR3: TGTGCCAGCAGTGTGGGGGGTGGAAACACCATATATTTT. Translated: CASSVGGGNTIYF.